This T cell receptor beta chain was identified during a study of tumor and adjacent non-tumor tissue in lung cancer. Background on the study: There were 12 adenocarcinoma, a couple of squamous cell carcinoma and 1 small cell lung cancer cases. Broader study findings: Normal lung showed higher cumulative top 100 clone frequency than tumor. TCR diversity was significantly greater in tumor than normal lung tissue.

A word on this clonotype: The antigen is not known.

RNA was extracted from bulk tissue without any cell sorting. The normal lung tissue was taken more than 3 cm from the tumor edge. Three rounds of nested PCR, following a modified ARM-PCR protocol, produced the TCRbeta library. Each CDR3 protein is one row after TCRdb ran MiXCR on the multiplex PCR reads. The profile shows some 100,000 distinct CDR3 sequences, 50% to 70% of them singletons. The clonotype originates from a man aged 25 to 40 with non-small cell lung cancer. The sequencing sample was made of distant non-tumor lung tissue.

This CDR3 reads CNGTGSSYEQYF. The DNA of the CDR3 is TGCAATGGAACAGGAAGCTCCTACGAGCAGTACTTC. The chain is built from TRBV20-1 and TRBJ2-7; D possibly corresponds to TRBD1 (5 bases). Germline V lookup: CDR1 DFQATT, CDR2 SNEGSKA (reference sequence). The CDR3 length is 12 residues.